One sample yielded the 14 T cell receptor beta chains listed below, sequenced in a study of graft-versus-host responses after intestinal transplantation (dated by TCRdb to the early 2020s). The library was made by the immunoSEQ multiplex PCR assay. TCRdb's version of the immuneACCESS table is confined to in-frame rearrangements and falls short of the full clone set. An unresolved V gene accounts for under half of the shortfall where checked; the remainder is of unknown origin. The sample table records approximately 58,000 clones; about 93% of these occur just once. The ten top clones hold under 3% of the sample. The material was PBMCs, obtained 118 to 130 days after intestinal transplantation. These receptors were taken from a human patient who received an intestinal transplant, so some T cells may come from the graft donor.

The chain recombines TRBV28 with TRBJ1-2; 9 bases fit TRBD1. Unmatched junction bases numbered 12, after V lost 5 bases and J lost 8 bases. The CDR3 is made up of 15 amino acids. The germline CDR1 and CDR2 sequences are MDHEN and SYDVKM. The CDR3 reads CASSTPGTGLRGYTF. CDR3 DNA: TGTGCCAGCAGTACCCCCGGGACAGGGTTGCGGGGCTACACCTTC.

This clone was detected a few times. The gene calls are TRBV10-3 and TRBJ1-3; TRBD1 aligns across 9 bases. Trimming at V came to 0 bases and at J to 3 bases, leaving 15 bases not matched to a gene. Germline V gene lookup returns CDR1 ENHRY and CDR2 SYGVKD. The CDR3 spans 20 residues. In DNA form, the CDR3 reads TGTGCCATCAGTGAGTCTTCCTCGGGACAGGGAAATACTCTTGGAAACACCATATATTTT. Translating it yields CAISESSSGQGNTLGNTIYF.

This clone was counted a single time. CDR3: CAISISGNEQFF. Written as DNA, the CDR3 is TGTGCCATCAGTATTAGCGGGAATGAGCAGTTCTTC. The chain is built from TRBV10-3 and TRBJ2-1; 7 bases align to TRBD2. The CDR3 loop spans 12 amino acids. The germline CDR1 and CDR2 sequences are ENHRY and SYGVKD. J gave up 7 bases and V 5 bases, and 2 bases lay outside the gene matches.

The chain's CDR3 is CASSFTGGEQFF. For the CDR3, the DNA is TGTGCCAGCAGTTTCACAGGAGGCGAGCAGTTCTTC. The chain is built from TRBV27 and TRBJ2-1, with D perhaps TRBD1 or TRBD2 (5 bases each). Germline V lookup: CDR1 MNHEY, CDR2 SMNVEV (reference sequence). This CDR3 is built from 12 residues. V was pared by 3 bases and J by 10 bases, with 10 bases between.

The rearrangement uses TRBV5-6 and TRBJ2-3; perhaps TRBD2 as D (7 bases). The CDR3 extends over 17 amino acids. Per germline, CDR1 SGHDT and CDR2 YYEEEE. V was clipped by 0 bases and J by 5 bases, with 19 bases between them. CDR3 nucleotides: TGTGCCAGCAGCTTGGCCAATCGGGGGGCTTATGGAGATACGCAGTATTTT. This sequence encodes CASSLANRGAYGDTQYF.

This chain links TRBV5-6 with TRBJ2-1; 7 bases align to TRBD2. The CDR3 extends over 14 amino acids. Germline V gene data show CDR1 as SGHDT and CDR2 as YYEEEE. V was clipped by 2 bases and J by 5 bases; unmatched bases: 4. CDR3 protein: CASSFDLADNEQFF. The CDR3 DNA follows: TGTGCCAGCAGCTTTGATCTAGCGGACAATGAGCAGTTCTTC. Filled out from reference TRBV5-6 and TRBJ2-1, the complete variable domain reads DAGVTQSPTHLIKTRGQQVTLRCSPKSGHDTVSWYQQALGQGPQFIFQYYEEEERQRGNFPDRFSGHQFPNYSSELNVNALLLGDSALYLCASSFDLADNEQFFGPGTRLTVL.

In its sample, this clone was seen once. V usage is TRBV4-1 and J usage is TRBJ1-2, with D perhaps matching TRBD1 (5 bases). Trimming left V 0 bases short and J 14 bases short, with 16 bases between. The CDR3 is 13 residues long. Germline assignment: CDR1 MGHRA and CDR2 YSYEKL. CDR3 coding DNA: TGCGCCAGCAGCCAAGATGAAGCCAGGGATTGTACCTTC. It encodes CASSQDEARDCTF.

This rearrangement joins TRBV28 to TRBJ1-6; TRBD1 might be the D (5 bases). The V gene lost 2 bases and the J gene lost 10 bases, with 12 bases spanning the gap. This CDR3 is built from 14 residues. CDR1 and CDR2 from the germline V gene are MDHEN and SYDVKM. DNA for the CDR3: TGTGCCAGCAGTTTAGTCCATCAGGGATCACCCCTCCACTTT. Translation gives CASSLVHQGSPLHF.

This sequence joins TRBV7-9 and TRBJ2-1; 8 bases agree with TRBD2. Unmatched junction bases numbered 6, after V lost 3 bases and J lost 2 bases. CDR1 and CDR2 from the germline V gene are SEHNR and FQNEAQ (reference sequence). The CDR3 spans 16 residues. Here the CDR3 reads CASSFPGLVAYNEQFF. CDR3 DNA sequence: TGTGCCAGCAGCTTCCCGGGACTAGTGGCCTACAATGAGCAGTTCTTC.

CDR3 loop: CASSLVTDTQYF. As DNA, the CDR3 is TGCGCCAGCAGCTTGGTCACAGATACGCAGTATTTT. The V and J genes are TRBV5-1 and TRBJ2-3; the D is unclear. Germline CDR1 reads SGHRS; CDR2 reads YFSETQ. V lost 0 bases and J lost 2, with 1 base in between. This CDR3 spans 12 amino acids.

The J gene is TRBJ2-1, the V gene TRBV11-3; 13 bases align to TRBD2. The V segment lost 5 bases and the J segment 0 bases; nucleotides outside the gene matches: 4. Germline values: CDR1 SGHNT, CDR2 YENEEA. The CDR3 totals 17 residues. The CDR3 nucleotides are TGTGCCAGCAGCGGCCGGACTAGCGGGAGCTCCTACAATGAGCAGTTCTTC. Residues: CASSGRTSGSSYNEQFF.

This clone was detected only a few times. The CDR3 region is CASTIRGDVLFF. The CDR3 DNA follows: TGTGCCAGCACCATTCGAGGGGATGTACTGTTTTTT. The rearrangement uses TRBV28 and TRBJ1-4; D is perhaps TRBD1 (5 bases). The V end lost 7 bases, the J end lost 13 bases, and 16 bases lay between the germline ends. From germline, CDR1 is MDHEN and CDR2 SYDVKM. The CDR3 totals 12 residues.

V usage is TRBV30 and J usage is TRBJ1-5; D may be TRBD1 (5 bases). Trimming stripped 0 bases from V and 4 bases from J, with 10 bases between. CDR1 is GTSNPN, CDR2 SVGIG, per germline (reference sequence). The length of the CDR3 is 14 residues. CDR3 coding DNA: TGTGCCTGGAGTGTAATGACAGTGAATCAGCCCCAGCATTTT. The encoded protein is CAWSVMTVNQPQHF.

The chain has TRBV7-3 and TRBJ2-5; 8 bases fit TRBD2. The CDR3 has 17 residues. Unmatched junction bases numbered 15, after V lost 5 bases and J lost 4 bases. Germline V gene data show CDR1 as SGHTA and CDR2 as FQGTGA. In DNA, the CDR3 is TGTGCCAGCAGCCCCATAGGGGGACTAGTGTTAGGAGAGACCCAGTACTTC. Amino acids: CASSPIGGLVLGETQYF.